This TCR beta chain was observed in a study of Graves' ophthalmopathy and Graves' hyperthyroidism. Excluded: other autoimmune disease, uncontrolled infection, pregnancy or lactation. Each diagnosis was determined on the basis of clinical symptoms, serum thyroxine, TRAb, thyroid ultrasound and orbital computed tomography. Deletions cut 5 bases from V and 2 bases from J, with 9 bases between. CDR1 and CDR2 from the germline V gene are PRHDT and FYEKMQ (reference sequence). This CDR3 spans 13 amino acids. Study observations and caveats: Blood also harbored most expanded thyroid clonotypes above 0.001 frequency.

About this clonotype itself: Its cognate antigen is unknown.

As the template, RNA transcripts were used to amplify TCR beta CDR3 regions. After a first-round RT-PCR with HTBI primers, a second-round multiplex PCR was run. Via MiXCR, TCRdb re-called the multiplex PCR reads, giving one row per CDR3 protein. The sample shows a few hundred thousand distinct CDR3 sequences, just under 40% of them seen only once. The source of this sequence is an adult man with Graves' hyperthyroidism. This rearrangement joins TRBV13 to TRBJ2-5; D gene ambiguous. The source material was peripheral blood or thyroid tissue (not recorded which). The CDR3 region has the DNA TGTGCCAGCAGCCAAGCAGTGCAAGAGACCCAGTACTTC. Translating it yields CASSQAVQETQYF.